What follows are 19 T cell receptor beta chains derived from one specimen sequenced in a study of blood T cell repertoires in COVID-19. TCRdb's table, derived via immunoSEQ multiplex PCR, lists solely in-frame clones and lacks some. The repertoire has 250,000 to 300,000 clones, about nine tenths of them found once; the top ten carry roughly an eighth. The sample taken for sequencing was peripheral blood. The receptors were gathered from a woman aged 55-70 years with acute or convalescent COVID-19.

The chain employs TRBV28 and TRBJ1-1; 11 nucleotides match TRBD1. The V gene's germline CDR1 is MDHEN and CDR2 SYDVKM. The J segment lost 1 base and the V segment lost 5 bases, leaving 6 bases of the junction unmatched. CDR3 length: 16 amino acids. The CDR3 is CASSVDRGRGNTEAFF. CDR3 DNA: TGTGCCAGCAGTGTGGACAGGGGGCGCGGGAACACTGAAGCTTTCTTT.

The CDR3 is CASSRAIDSYEQYF. For the CDR3, the DNA is TGTGCCAGCAGCCGCGCCATAGACTCCTACGAGCAGTACTTC. The chain employs TRBV3-1 (or the pseudogene TRBV3-2) and TRBJ2-7; D gene uncertain. Trimming shortened V by 4 bases and J by 0 bases, and 10 bases separated the two germline ends. CDR3 length equals 14 residues. CDR1 is LGHDT and CDR2 is YNNKEL in the germline V gene (reference sequence).

The chain is built from TRBV7-3 and TRBJ2-3; TRBD1 might be the D (5 bases). V shed 4 bases and J shed 6 bases, with 11 bases lying between them. The V gene's germline CDR1 is SGHTA and CDR2 FQGTGA. This CDR3 region has 13 residues. CDR3 coding DNA: TGTGCCAGCAGCTCCAGGGTACTGGATACGCAGTATTTT. This codes for CASSSRVLDTQYF.

The chain carries TRBV4-1 and TRBJ1-3; no firm D call. Per the germline V gene, CDR1 is MGHRA and CDR2 is YSYEKL. V shed 4 bases and J shed 5 bases, with 27 bases lying between them. The CDR3 covers 19 residues. The CDR3 DNA sequence: TGCGCCAGCAGCCTACGACTTAATCCGTACGGGGTATTGAGAAACACCATATATTTT. Translation: CASSLRLNPYGVLRNTIYF.

The chain employs TRBV18 and TRBJ2-5; D possibly corresponds to TRBD2 (6 bases). This CDR3 comprises 15 residues. Trimming removed 2 bases from V and 4 bases from J, with 14 bases in between. CDR1 KGHSH and CDR2 LQKENI come from the germline V gene. The CDR3 reads CASSPGRSPPETQYF. CDR3 in DNA: TGTGCCAGCTCACCAGGGAGGAGCCCTCCAGAGACCCAGTACTTC.

The chain links TRBV7-2 to TRBJ2-7, with 9 bases aligning to TRBD2. Germline V gene sequence: CDR1 SGHTA, CDR2 FQGNSA. CDR3 length equals 16 residues. Losses at the gene ends were 0 bases for V and 2 bases for J; bases not matched to a gene: 5. CDR3 in DNA: TGTGCCAGCAGCTTAGCGATGGCTAGCGGGACCTACGAGCAGTACTTC. This sequence encodes CASSLAMASGTYEQYF.

This clone was counted between two and nine times. This sample also contains other DNA sequences that code for the same CDR3. The chain combines TRBV5-1 with TRBJ1-5; tentative D call: TRBD1 (5 bases). Germline V gene lookup returns CDR1 SGHRS and CDR2 YFSETQ. CDR3 length: 15 amino acids. The V end was cut by 4 bases, the J end by 0 bases, with 11 bases between. For the CDR3, the DNA is TGCGCCAGCAGCCTAACAGGAGATAGCAATCAGCCCCAGCATTTT. Its protein is CASSLTGDSNQPQHF.

J is TRBJ1-5 and V is TRBV6-5, with 8 bases fitting TRBD1. Germline CDR1 and CDR2: MNHEY and SVGAGI. The CDR3 has 16 residues. With V trimmed by 0 bases and J by 7 bases, 8 bases remained unmatched. CDR3 in amino acids: CASSYSSDRGGQPQHF. Written as DNA, the CDR3 is TGTGCCAGCAGTTACTCCTCAGACAGGGGCGGCCAGCCCCAGCATTTT.

This rearrangement joins TRBV28 to TRBJ1-1; D unresolved. Trimming stripped 5 bases from V and 3 bases from J, with 4 bases between. The CDR3 consists of 11 residues. Looked up from germline, CDR1 is MDHEN and CDR2 is SYDVKM. The CDR3 DNA follows: TGTGCCAGCAGTGAGTACACTGAAGCTTTCTTT. It is translated as CASSEYTEAFF.

This chain connects TRBV19 to TRBJ2-7; TRBD2 matches at 11 bases. Germline-derived CDR1 and CDR2 are LNHDA and SQIVND (reference sequence). The CDR3 totals 14 residues. Losses at the gene ends were 6 bases for V and 2 bases for J; bases not matched to a gene: 3. CDR3 nucleotides: TGTGCCAGTAGCAGGACTAGCGGGCCCTACGAGCAGTACTTC. Protein sequence: CASSRTSGPYEQYF.

The CDR3 region has the DNA TGTGCCACCAGTGAACCGACAATATTGACAGGGGGCAGCACCGGGGAGCTGTTTTTT. Residues: CATSEPTILTGGSTGELFF. The rearrangement uses TRBV24-1 and TRBJ2-2; 10 nucleotides agree with TRBD1. J gave up 4 bases and V 4 bases, and 14 bases lay outside the gene matches. The CDR3 is 19 amino acids. In germline, CDR1 is KGHDR, CDR2 SFDVKD.

J is TRBJ1-1 and V is TRBV13; tentative D call: TRBD1 (5 bases). V gave up 6 bases and J gave up 6 bases, with 17 bases separating them. Germline V gene lookup returns CDR1 PRHDT and CDR2 FYEKMQ (reference sequence). The CDR3 totals 14 residues. CDR3 in amino acids: CASSALGGSAEAFF. The DNA for the CDR3 is TGTGCCAGCAGTGCCCTCGGGGGAAGTGCTGAAGCTTTCTTT.

The V and J genes are TRBV7-8 and TRBJ2-1, with 7 bases fitting TRBD2. The germline V gene has CDR1 SGHVS and CDR2 FQNEAQ. V lost 0 bases to trimming and J lost 3 bases; unmatched junction nucleotides: 5. CDR3 length: 16 residues. CDR3 residues: CASSLAPSGNYNEQFF. DNA of the CDR3: TGTGCCAGCAGCTTAGCGCCTAGCGGAAACTACAATGAGCAGTTCTTC.

The chain uses TRBV7-2 and TRBJ1-2, with 10 bases lining up with TRBD1. This CDR3 spans 14 amino acids. In germline, CDR1 is SGHTA, CDR2 FQGNSA. Trimming cost V 0 bases and J 8 bases; bases outside gene matches: 3. CDR3 DNA: TGTGCCAGCAGCTTAGCGGGGGACAGGGGCGGCTACACCTTC. This gives the protein CASSLAGDRGGYTF.

The V gene is TRBV19, the J gene TRBJ2-1; TRBD2 agrees at 9 bases. The CDR3 has 16 residues. Germline V gene lookup returns CDR1 LNHDA and CDR2 SQIVND (reference sequence). V dropped 1 base and J dropped 7; count of bases not matched to a gene: 8. The CDR3 nucleotides are TGTGCCAGTAGTATAGGTGGCCTAGCGGGAAGGAATGAGCAGTTCTTC. Its protein product is CASSIGGLAGRNEQFF.

This clone occurred a few times. This chain connects TRBV10-3 to TRBJ1-4; D possibly corresponds to TRBD1 (6 bases). The germline V gene encodes CDR1 ENHRY and CDR2 SYGVKD. Trimming left V 0 bases short and J 7 bases short, with 18 bases between. The CDR3 has 17 amino acids. Here the CDR3 DNA reads TGTGCCATCAGTGAGTCGACCGGCGTAGGGGGGGCTGAAAAACTGTTTTTT. It is translated as CAISESTGVGGAEKLFF.

The chain joins TRBV4-2 to TRBJ2-5, with D hard to call. In germline, CDR1 is LGHNA, CDR2 YNFKEQ. V lost 1 base and J 7 bases, leaving 16 bases between the germline ends. This CDR3 is built from 15 residues. The CDR3 DNA sequence: TGTGCCAGCAGCCAAGCGCAGGCTCCAGAAGGGACCCAGTACTTC. As protein: CASSQAQAPEGTQYF.

This chain connects TRBV13 to TRBJ2-2; D may be TRBD2 (6 bases). The CDR3 contains 18 residues. Trimming shortened V by 5 bases and J by 0 bases, and 19 bases separated the two germline ends. Germline assignment: CDR1 PRHDT and CDR2 FYEKMQ (reference sequence). The CDR3 DNA reads TGTGCCAGCAGCGTAACTGCTAGCGCGACCGCGAACACCGGGGAGCTGTTTTTT. Residues: CASSVTASATANTGELFF.

The genes are TRBV28 and TRBJ1-2, with D possibly TRBD1 on 6 matching bases. The CDR3 is 16 amino acids. Germline V gives CDR1 MDHEN, CDR2 SYDVKM. V lost 1 base and J lost 8, with 20 bases in between. CDR3 in amino acids: CASSLFLGAPVQGYTF. The CDR3 region has the DNA TGTGCCAGCAGTTTATTTCTGGGGGCGCCGGTTCAAGGCTACACCTTC.